This T cell receptor beta chain was identified in a study of T cell responses to AZD1222 COVID-19 vaccine (dated by TCRdb to about 2021). With regard to the full study: Because spike-specific TCR depth and breadth did not differ between the two schedules, AZD1222 recipients who got a second dose at roughly 4 weeks were pooled with those who got a second dose at roughly 12 weeks. A total of over 230 trial participants underwent TCR sequencing, of whom about 210 received two doses of AZD1222 and roughly 25 received two doses of the MenACWY control vaccine. Trial participants were enrolled by age into subgroups of 18-55, 56-69 and 70-plus years, and around 140, 26 and 57 TCR-sequenced participants, respectively, were included in these subgroups. On the study overall, not on this receptor specifically: Epitopes outside the regions mutated in the B.1.351 and B.1.1.7 variants were reportedly recognized by nearly half of the unique spike-specific TCRs. Only a handful of AZD1222 recipients were SARS-CoV-2 seropositive at baseline, limiting conclusions about previously exposed vaccinees. Participants were mostly white British, with more females than males. The authors suggested clonal diversity may have been underestimated. Because no day 14 peak-response samples were available, the repertoires could be characterized only after the peak T cell response. Spike-specific TCR breadth and depth rose significantly after two AZD1222 doses compared with day 0 and with MenACWY recipients. The whole spike protein was spanned by vaccine-associated CD4 TCRs, and dominant responses were seen in regions 160-218 and 743-854. In the small 56-69-year group, the increase in depth fell short of significance, most likely because of low power.

The time point label corresponds to: baseline before first vaccination. The vaccinee samples were drawn from two UK trials, COV001 and COV002, one of which was a single-blind randomized controlled phase 2/3 trial testing AZD1222 (ChAdOx1 nCoV-19) in healthy adults. For TCRbeta chain sequencing, PBMC samples from trial participants were taken at day 0 and at day 28 after the second dose. The CDR3 regions of human TCRbeta chains were subjected to immunosequencing. The authors' analysis ran thus. Repertoire TCRs were matched against a reference library of SARS-CoV-2-specific TCRs generated with the MIRA antigen-specificity platform. Breadth meant the fraction of unique TCRs that were SARS-CoV-2-associated, whereas depth meant the fraction of total T cells that were SARS-CoV-2-associated. Using the MIRA data, every spike-specific TCR was mapped to the spike region that the TCR reacted to and assigned to either a CD4 or a CD8 class. Log10-transformed breadth and depth values were compared by one-way ANOVA with Sidak's multiple comparisons tests. The table was pulled from immuneACCESS by TCRdb, which kept in-frame rearrangements only. Such tables lose some clones; where checked, under half of the loss comes from unresolved V genes, and the rest has no known cause. For V, J and clone size, that table is used; D and trimming come from the DNA. Within this sample are about 130,000 clones, with 88% of them counted one time only. 7.5% to 8% of the sample belongs to the ten largest clones.

The CDR3, cysteine through phenylalanine, is 15 amino acids long. Here the CDR3 DNA is all that survives: 45 bases in frame from base 1. The CDR1 and CDR2 encoded by the germline V gene are SGHTA and FQGNSA. Trimming removed 4 bases from V and 5 bases from J; the gene matches leave 6 bases unexplained. A note on this clone: No antigen is known for it. Base qualities are not at hand, and no much larger clone is one base apart.

Sequencing used peripheral blood, obtained on day 0 of AZD1222 vaccination. The sequence links TRBV7-2 to TRBJ1-2, with 11 bases aligning to TRBD1. The clonotype originates from an adult in good health. The DNA is TGTGCCAGCAGCTCCGGGACAGGGGGAGGGTATGGCTACACCTTC. Its translation reads: CASSSGTGGGYGYTF. The CDR3 plus the reference TRBV7-2 and TRBJ1-2 genes for the other parts give the full variable domain: GAGVSQSPSNKVTEKGKDVELRCDPISGHTALYWYRQSLGQGLEFLIYFQGNSAPDKSGLPSDRFSAERTGGSVSTLTIQRTQQEDSAVYLCASSSGTGGGYGYTFGSGTRLTVV.